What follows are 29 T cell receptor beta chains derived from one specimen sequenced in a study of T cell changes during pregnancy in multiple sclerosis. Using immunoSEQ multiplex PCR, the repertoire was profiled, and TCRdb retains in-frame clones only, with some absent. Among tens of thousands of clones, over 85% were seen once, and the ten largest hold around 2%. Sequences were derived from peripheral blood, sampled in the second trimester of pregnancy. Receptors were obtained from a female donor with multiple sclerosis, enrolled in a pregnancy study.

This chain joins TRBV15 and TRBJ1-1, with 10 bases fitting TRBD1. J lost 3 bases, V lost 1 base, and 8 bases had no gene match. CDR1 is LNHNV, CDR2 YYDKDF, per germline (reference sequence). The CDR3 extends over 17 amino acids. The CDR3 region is CATSRGTGGVGDTEAFF. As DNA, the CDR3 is TGTGCCACCAGCAGAGGGACAGGGGGGGTGGGCGACACTGAAGCTTTCTTT.

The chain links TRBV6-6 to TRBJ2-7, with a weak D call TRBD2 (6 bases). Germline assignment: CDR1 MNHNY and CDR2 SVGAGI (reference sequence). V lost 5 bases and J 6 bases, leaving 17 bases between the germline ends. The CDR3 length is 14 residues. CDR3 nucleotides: TGTGCCAGCAGTACGGGACTGTCCCTATTCGAGCAGTACTTC. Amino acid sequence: CASSTGLSLFEQYF.

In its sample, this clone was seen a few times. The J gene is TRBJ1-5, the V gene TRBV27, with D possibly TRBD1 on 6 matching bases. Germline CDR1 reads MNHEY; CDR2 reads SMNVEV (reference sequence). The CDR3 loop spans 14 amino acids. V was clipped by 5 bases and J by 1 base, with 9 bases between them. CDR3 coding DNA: TGTGCCAGCAGTCCCGACAGGAGCAATCAGCCCCAGCATTTT. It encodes CASSPDRSNQPQHF.

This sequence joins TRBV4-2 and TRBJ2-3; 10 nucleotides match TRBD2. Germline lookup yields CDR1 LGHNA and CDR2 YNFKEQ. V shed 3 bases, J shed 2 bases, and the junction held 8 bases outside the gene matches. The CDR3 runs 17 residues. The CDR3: CASSQQTSGAPTDTQYF. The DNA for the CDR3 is TGTGCCAGCAGCCAGCAAACTAGCGGGGCCCCCACAGATACGCAGTATTTT.

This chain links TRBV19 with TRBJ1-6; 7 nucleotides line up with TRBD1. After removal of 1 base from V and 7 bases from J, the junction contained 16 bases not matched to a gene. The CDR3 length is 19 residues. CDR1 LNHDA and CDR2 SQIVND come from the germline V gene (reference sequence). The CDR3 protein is CASSIVRAGGRLGNSPLHF. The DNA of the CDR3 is TGTGCCAGTAGTATAGTTCGGGCAGGGGGTCGGCTTGGGAATTCACCCCTCCACTTT.

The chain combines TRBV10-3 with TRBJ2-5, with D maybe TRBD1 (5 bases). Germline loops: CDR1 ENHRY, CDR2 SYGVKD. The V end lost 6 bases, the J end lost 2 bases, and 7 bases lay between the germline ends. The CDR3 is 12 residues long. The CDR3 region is CAIRTDQETQYF. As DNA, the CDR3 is TGTGCCATCAGGACAGATCAAGAGACCCAGTACTTC.

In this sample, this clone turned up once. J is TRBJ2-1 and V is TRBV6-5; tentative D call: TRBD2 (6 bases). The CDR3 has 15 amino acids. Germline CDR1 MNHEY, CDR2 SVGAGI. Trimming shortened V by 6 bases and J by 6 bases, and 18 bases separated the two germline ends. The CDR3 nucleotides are TGTGCCAGCAGGGACGGGGCCCTAGCGAGCAATGAGCAGTTCTTC. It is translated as CASRDGALASNEQFF.

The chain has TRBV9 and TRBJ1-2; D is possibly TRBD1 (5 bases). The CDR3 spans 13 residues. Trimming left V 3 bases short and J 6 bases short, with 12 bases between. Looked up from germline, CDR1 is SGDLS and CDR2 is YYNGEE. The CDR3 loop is CASSAGGGDGYTF. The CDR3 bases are TGTGCCAGCAGCGCGGGGGGGGGTGATGGCTACACCTTC.

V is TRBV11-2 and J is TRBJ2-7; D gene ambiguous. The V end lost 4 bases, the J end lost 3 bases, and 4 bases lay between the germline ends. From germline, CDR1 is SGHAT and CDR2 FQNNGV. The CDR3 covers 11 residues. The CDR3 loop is CASSSYYEQYF. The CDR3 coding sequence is TGTGCCAGCAGCTCCTACTACGAGCAGTACTTC.

The CDR3 DNA sequence: TGTGCCAGCAGTCCGGGACAGGGTAGGAACACCGGGGAGCTGTTTTTT. Amino acids: CASSPGQGRNTGELFF. This rearrangement joins TRBV28 to TRBJ2-2; TRBD1 matches at 9 bases. V gave up 5 bases and J gave up 1 base; unmatched junction bases: 5. The length of the CDR3 is 16 residues. From germline, CDR1 is MDHEN and CDR2 SYDVKM.

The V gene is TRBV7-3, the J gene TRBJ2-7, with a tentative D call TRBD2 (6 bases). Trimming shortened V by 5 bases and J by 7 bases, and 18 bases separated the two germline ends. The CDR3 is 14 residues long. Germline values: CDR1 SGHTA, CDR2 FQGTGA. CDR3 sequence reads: CASSPQGGTGEQYF. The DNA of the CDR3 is TGTGCCAGCAGCCCCCAGGGCGGGACGGGGGAGCAGTACTTC.

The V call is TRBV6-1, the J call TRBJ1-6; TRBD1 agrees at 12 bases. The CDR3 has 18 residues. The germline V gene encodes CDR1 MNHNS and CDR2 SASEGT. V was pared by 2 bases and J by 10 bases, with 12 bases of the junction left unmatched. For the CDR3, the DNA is TGTGCCAGCAGTGAAAGGACGGGACAGGGGGCACCAAACTCACCCCTCCACTTT. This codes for CASSERTGQGAPNSPLHF.

CDR3 loop: CASKLAGDTGELFF. In nucleotides, the CDR3 is TGTGCCAGCAAACTAGCGGGGGACACCGGGGAGCTGTTTTTT. This chain joins TRBV6-4 and TRBJ2-2, with TRBD2 matching 11 bases. Germline values: CDR1 MRHNA, CDR2 SNTAGT. This CDR3 contains 14 residues. The J segment lost 3 bases and the V segment lost 7 bases, leaving 1 base of the junction unmatched.

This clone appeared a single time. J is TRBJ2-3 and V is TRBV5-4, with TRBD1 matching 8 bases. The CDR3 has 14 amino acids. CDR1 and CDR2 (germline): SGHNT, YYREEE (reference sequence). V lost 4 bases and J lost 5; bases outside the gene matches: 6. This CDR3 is CASSTSQGGDTQYF. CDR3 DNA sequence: TGTGCCAGCAGCACATCACAGGGGGGAGATACGCAGTATTTT.

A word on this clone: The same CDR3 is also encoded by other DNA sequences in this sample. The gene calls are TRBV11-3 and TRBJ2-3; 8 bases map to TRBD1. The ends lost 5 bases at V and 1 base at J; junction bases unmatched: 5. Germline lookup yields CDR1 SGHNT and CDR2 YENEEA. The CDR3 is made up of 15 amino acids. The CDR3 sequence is CASSPGQGGTDTQYF. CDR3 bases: TGTGCCAGCAGCCCTGGACAGGGAGGCACAGATACGCAGTATTTT.

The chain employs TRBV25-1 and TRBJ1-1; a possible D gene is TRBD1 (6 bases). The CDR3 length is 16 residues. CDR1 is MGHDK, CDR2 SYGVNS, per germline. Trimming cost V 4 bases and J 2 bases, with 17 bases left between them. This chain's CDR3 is CASSAMGGTLNTEAFF. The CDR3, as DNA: TGTGCCAGCAGTGCCATGGGGGGGACACTTAACACTGAAGCTTTCTTT.

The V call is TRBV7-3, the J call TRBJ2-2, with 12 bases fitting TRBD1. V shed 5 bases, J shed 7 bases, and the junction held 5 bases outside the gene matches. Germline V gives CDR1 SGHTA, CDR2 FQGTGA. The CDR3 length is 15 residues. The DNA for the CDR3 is TGTGCCAGCAGCCCGGGACAGGGGGCGTTCGGGGAGCTGTTTTTT. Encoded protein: CASSPGQGAFGELFF.

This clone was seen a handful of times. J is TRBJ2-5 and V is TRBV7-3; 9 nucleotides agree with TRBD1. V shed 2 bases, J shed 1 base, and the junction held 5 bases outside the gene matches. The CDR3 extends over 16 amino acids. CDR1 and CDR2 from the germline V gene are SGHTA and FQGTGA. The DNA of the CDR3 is TGTGCCAGCAGCTTATCCCCGGGACAGGGCCAAGAGACCCAGTACTTC. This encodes CASSLSPGQGQETQYF. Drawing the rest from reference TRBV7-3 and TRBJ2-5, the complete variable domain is GAGVSQTPSNKVTEKGKYVELRCDPISGHTALYWYRQSLGQGPEFLIYFQGTGAADDSGLPNDRFFAVRPEGSVSTLKIQRTERGDSAVYLCASSLSPGQGQETQYFGPGTRLLVL.

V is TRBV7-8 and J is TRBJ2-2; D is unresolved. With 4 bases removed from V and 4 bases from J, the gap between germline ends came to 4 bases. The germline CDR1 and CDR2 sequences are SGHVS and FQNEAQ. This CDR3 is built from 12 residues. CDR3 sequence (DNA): TGTGCCAGCAGCTGGGCCACCGGGGAGCTGTTTTTT. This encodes CASSWATGELFF.

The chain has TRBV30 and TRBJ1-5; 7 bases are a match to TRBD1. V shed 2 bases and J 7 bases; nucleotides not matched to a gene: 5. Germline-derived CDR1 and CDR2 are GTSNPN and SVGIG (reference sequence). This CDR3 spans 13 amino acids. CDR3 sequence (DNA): TGTGCCTGGAGTACCACAGGGGACCAGCCCCAGCATTTT. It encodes CAWSTTGDQPQHF.

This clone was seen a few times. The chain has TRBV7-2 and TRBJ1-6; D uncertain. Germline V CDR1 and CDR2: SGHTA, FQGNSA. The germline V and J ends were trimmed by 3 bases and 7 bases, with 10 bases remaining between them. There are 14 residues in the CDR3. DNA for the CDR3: TGTGCCAGCAGCTTCGAGCTATCAAATTCACCCCTCCACTTT. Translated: CASSFELSNSPLHF.

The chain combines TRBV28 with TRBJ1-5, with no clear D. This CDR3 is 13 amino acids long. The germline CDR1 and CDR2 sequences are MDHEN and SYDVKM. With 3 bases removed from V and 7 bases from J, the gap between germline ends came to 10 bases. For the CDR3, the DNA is TGTGCCAGCAGTTTTCAGCTCGGGCAGCCCCAGCATTTT. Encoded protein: CASSFQLGQPQHF.

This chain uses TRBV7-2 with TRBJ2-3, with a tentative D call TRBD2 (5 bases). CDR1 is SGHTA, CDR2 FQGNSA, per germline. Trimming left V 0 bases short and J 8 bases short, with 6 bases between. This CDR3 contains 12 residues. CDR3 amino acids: CASSLAAGTQYF. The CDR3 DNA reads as TGTGCCAGCAGCTTAGCGGCGGGTACGCAGTATTTT.

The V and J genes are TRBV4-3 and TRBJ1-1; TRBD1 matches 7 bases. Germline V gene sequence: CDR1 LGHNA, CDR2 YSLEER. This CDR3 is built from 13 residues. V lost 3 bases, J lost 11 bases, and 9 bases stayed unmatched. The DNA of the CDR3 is TGCGCCAGCAGCCAGCTGGGACAGTCGGGGGCTTTCTTT. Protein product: CASSQLGQSGAFF.

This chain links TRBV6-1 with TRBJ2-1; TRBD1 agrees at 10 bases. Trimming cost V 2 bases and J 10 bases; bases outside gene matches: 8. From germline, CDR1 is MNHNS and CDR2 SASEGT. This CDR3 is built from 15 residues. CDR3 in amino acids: CASSEWVDRGSEQFF. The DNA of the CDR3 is TGTGCCAGCAGTGAATGGGTGGACAGGGGGAGCGAGCAGTTCTTC.

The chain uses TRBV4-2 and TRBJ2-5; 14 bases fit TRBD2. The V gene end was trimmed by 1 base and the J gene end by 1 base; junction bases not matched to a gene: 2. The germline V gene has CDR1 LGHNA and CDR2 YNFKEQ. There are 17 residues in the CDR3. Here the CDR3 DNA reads TGTGCCAGCAGCCAAGGCGGGACTAGCGGGAGCCAAGAGACCCAGTACTTC. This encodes CASSQGGTSGSQETQYF.

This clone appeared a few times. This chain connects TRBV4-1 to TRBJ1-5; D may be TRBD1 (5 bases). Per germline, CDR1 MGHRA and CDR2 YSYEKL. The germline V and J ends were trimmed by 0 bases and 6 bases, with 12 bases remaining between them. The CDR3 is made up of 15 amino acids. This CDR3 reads CASSQDSGGSQPQHF. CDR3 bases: TGCGCCAGCAGCCAAGATAGCGGGGGAAGTCAGCCCCAGCATTTT.

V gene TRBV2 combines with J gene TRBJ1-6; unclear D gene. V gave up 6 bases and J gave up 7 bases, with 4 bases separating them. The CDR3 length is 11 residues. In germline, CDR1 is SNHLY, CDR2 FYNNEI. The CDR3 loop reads CASRRNSPLHF. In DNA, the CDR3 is TGTGCCAGCAGGAGGAATTCACCCCTCCACTTT.

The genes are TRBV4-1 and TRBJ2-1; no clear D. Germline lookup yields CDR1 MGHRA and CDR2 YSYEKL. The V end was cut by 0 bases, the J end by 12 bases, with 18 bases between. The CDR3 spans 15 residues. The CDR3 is CASSQDLIGQSAQFF. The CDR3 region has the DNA TGCGCCAGCAGCCAAGATTTAATTGGGCAATCGGCGCAGTTCTTC.